This T cell receptor beta chain originates from a study of OX40 agonist ivuxolimab in advanced cancers. Study overall: Patients were treated with ivuxolimab, an agonistic anti-OX40 (CD134) antibody. Partial responses occurred in Three dose-escalation patients, one with hepatocellular carcinoma and two with cutaneous melanoma.

Sequenced by immunoSEQ multiplex PCR; TCRdb stores in-frame clones only, minus some. The sample contains 80,000 to 90,000 clones, under 90% of which appear only once. Germline CDR1 and CDR2: SGHTA and FQGNSA. The V end was cut by 1 base, the J end by 4 bases, with 8 bases between. This CDR3 spans 13 amino acids. This receptor was obtained from an adult with an advanced solid tumor such as melanoma, head and neck, liver or kidney cancer. The gene calls are TRBV7-2 and TRBJ2-7; no clear D. Here the sequenced sample was CD4+ or CD8+ T cells sorted from blood, taken in a trial of the OX40 agonist ivuxolimab. As DNA, the CDR3 is TGTGCCAGCAGCTTAGATCTTTGGTACGAGCAGTACTTC. Protein sequence: CASSLDLWYEQYF.